The 31 T cell receptor beta chains below come from one sample, sequenced in a study of T cell repertoires in cytomegalovirus infection. Using its own MiXCR run on the reads, TCRdb lists one record per CDR3 protein. The repertoire holds under 300,000 distinct CDR3 sequences, roughly an eighth seen once, with about 1.5% in the top ten. The sequenced sample consisted of PBMCs. These receptors came from a human donor in good health (CMV status not recorded). Some clones in this sample may be carry-over from other donors' samples.

This clonotype has ten or more counts. The rearrangement links TRBV10-3 to TRBJ1-1; TRBD1 aligns across 7 bases. The junction had 8 bases not matched to a gene; V was cut back by 7 bases and J by 3 bases. The CDR3 has 14 amino acids. Germline V CDR1 and CDR2: ENHRY, SYGVKD. For the CDR3, the DNA is TGTGCCATCAAGACCGGGACAGATTACACTGAAGCTTTCTTT. The encoded protein is CAIKTGTDYTEAFF.

The table lists this clonotype with a count of one. Given the absence of the conserved phenylalanine or tryptophan at the CDR3 end, a read error is likely. No DNA is shown, since the ends of the CDR3 on it are uncertain; the CDR3 is the one TCRdb lists. The chain employs TRBV20-1 and TRBJ2-3; TRBD2 reflects the table's D call only, with no check against the DNA. CDR1 DFQATT and CDR2 SNEGSKA come from the germline V gene (reference sequence). The CDR3 has 15 amino acids, counting both end residues. CDR3 region: CSAPCCSGEEDTQFL.

This clonotype was picked up one time. This chain links TRBV7-3 with TRBJ1-5; tentative D call: TRBD1 (5 bases). The V gene lost 10 bases and the J gene lost 4 bases, with 11 bases spanning the gap. The germline V gene has CDR1 SGHTA and CDR2 FQGTGA. CDR3 length: 12 amino acids. The CDR3 spells CATGTRNQPQHF. CDR3 nucleotide sequence: TGTGCCACTGGGACCCGTAATCAGCCCCAGCATTTT.

This clonotype occurred many times. The V and J genes are TRBV7-3 and TRBJ2-2; TRBD2 agrees at 13 bases. The CDR3 contains 18 residues. Trimming cost V 5 bases and J 6 bases; bases outside gene matches: 12. Germline V gene lookup returns CDR1 SGHTA and CDR2 FQGTGA. The CDR3 DNA sequence: TGTGCCAGCAGCCTACCGCCGCAGGGACTAGCGGGATCCGGGGAGCTGTTTTTT. It translates to CASSLPPQGLAGSGELFF.

This clonotype was seen many times. The V call is TRBV7-8, the J call TRBJ2-6; weak D call: TRBD2 (7 bases). Deletions cut 4 bases from V and 0 bases from J, with 13 bases between. The CDR3 has 17 residues. Per germline, CDR1 SGHVS and CDR2 FQNEAQ. For the CDR3, the DNA is TGTGCCAGCAGCTACCGGGGGGCCGTCTCTGGGGCCAACGTCCTGACTTTC. Protein sequence: CASSYRGAVSGANVLTF.

This clonotype has a count of ten or more. This sequence joins TRBV20-1 and TRBJ1-4; perhaps TRBD1 as D (5 bases). The CDR3 has 13 amino acids. Germline CDR1 and CDR2: DFQATT and SNEGSKA (reference sequence). Trimming removed 3 bases at V and 8 bases at J, with 13 bases between. The CDR3 DNA sequence: TGCAGTGCTAGCGGCAGGGTTCGAGAAAAACTGTTTTTT. Residues: CSASGRVREKLFF.

This clonotype has a count of ten or more. V usage is TRBV7-2 and J usage is TRBJ1-6, with unresolved D. With 2 bases removed from V and 15 bases from J, the gap between germline ends came to 11 bases. The CDR3 has 12 residues. Per the germline V gene, CDR1 is SGHTA and CDR2 is FQGNSA. CDR3 coding DNA: TGTGCCAGCAGCTTACTTGTGGATCTCCTCCACTTT. Its protein is CASSLLVDLLHF.

Many counts were recorded for this clonotype. The genes are TRBV7-2 and TRBJ1-6; TRBD1 matches at 9 bases. The CDR3 loop spans 15 amino acids. Per germline, CDR1 SGHTA and CDR2 FQGNSA. V shed 3 bases and J 9 bases; nucleotides not matched to a gene: 6. DNA for the CDR3: TGTGCCAGCAGCTTTCCCCCGGGACAGGGTTCACCCCTCCACTTT. Translation: CASSFPPGQGSPLHF.

The chain employs TRBV19 and TRBJ2-3; 10 bases are a match to TRBD1. Losses at the gene ends were 10 bases for V and 2 bases for J; bases not matched to a gene: 9. This CDR3 has 15 residues. Germline V gives CDR1 LNHDA, CDR2 SQIVND (reference sequence). The CDR3 DNA reads as TGTGCCACCGGAACGCGACAGGGGGCCACAGATACGCAGTATTTT. It specifies CATGTRQGATDTQYF.

The chain is built from TRBV5-1 and TRBJ2-5; tentative D call: TRBD1 (5 bases). CDR1 is SGHRS, CDR2 YFSETQ, per germline. The CDR3 consists of 13 residues. V was clipped by 0 bases and J by 10 bases, with 13 bases between them. Here the CDR3 DNA reads TGCGCCAGCAGCTTGGCCGCAGGGCTGGACCAGTACTTC. This gives the protein CASSLAAGLDQYF.

V and J are TRBV5-1 and TRBJ1-2, with D possibly TRBD1 on 6 matching bases. Trimming shortened V by 5 bases and J by 4 bases, and 21 bases separated the two germline ends. The CDR3 extends over 16 amino acids. Germline CDR1 SGHRS, CDR2 YFSETQ. CDR3 in DNA: TGCGCCAGCAGACCTTCTGTGGGGGCAGAACTCTATGGCTACACCTTC. Protein product: CASRPSVGAELYGYTF. Using reference TRBV5-1 and TRBJ1-2 for the parts outside the CDR3, the full variable domain is KAGVTQTPRYLIKTRGQQVTLSCSPISGHRSVSWYQQTPGQGLQFLFEYFSETQRNKGNFPGRFSGRQFSNSRSEMNVSTLELGDSALYLCASRPSVGAELYGYTFGSGTRLTVV.

The gene calls are TRBV5-1 and TRBJ1-3; D is possibly TRBD1 (5 bases). Trimming removed 2 bases from V and 2 bases from J, with 11 bases in between. Germline CDR1 reads SGHRS; CDR2 reads YFSETQ. CDR3 size: 15 residues. The CDR3 is CASSLPRDPGNTIYF. CDR3 bases: TGCGCCAGCAGCTTACCCCGGGACCCTGGAAACACCATATATTTT.

J is TRBJ2-1 and V is TRBV11-3; D possibly corresponds to TRBD2 (5 bases). Germline loops: CDR1 SGHNT, CDR2 YENEEA. CDR3 length: 15 residues. Trimming shortened V by 1 base and J by 6 bases, and 13 bases separated the two germline ends. CDR3 in DNA: TGTGCCAGCAGCTTAGTTGCTAGCTGCATCAATGAGCAGTTCTTC. Translation: CASSLVASCINEQFF.

In its sample, this clonotype was seen many times. J is TRBJ1-1 and V is TRBV7-9; D might be TRBD1 (6 bases). The CDR3 loop spans 14 amino acids. With 8 bases removed from V and 1 base from J, the gap between germline ends came to 14 bases. From germline, CDR1 is SEHNR and CDR2 FQNEAQ (reference sequence). CDR3 residues: CASLLWTANTEAFF. The CDR3 coding sequence is TGTGCCAGCTTGCTATGGACAGCGAACACTGAAGCTTTCTTT.

The chain links TRBV20-1 to TRBJ2-7, with 11 bases fitting TRBD1. The J segment lost 3 bases and the V segment lost 6 bases, leaving 13 bases of the junction unmatched. Germline CDR1 is DFQATT and CDR2 is SNEGSKA (reference sequence). This CDR3 region has 16 residues. DNA for the CDR3: TGCAGTGCAGTCGTTTTCGGACAGGGGGCTAACTACGAGCAGTACTTC. It yields the protein CSAVVFGQGANYEQYF.

This clonotype was seen only a few times. This chain uses TRBV4-3 with TRBJ2-7; no clear D gene. Germline V lookup: CDR1 LGHNA, CDR2 YSLEER. This CDR3 is 13 amino acids long. Deletions cut 0 bases from V and 2 bases from J, with 5 bases between. The CDR3 spells CASSQDRPYEQYF. Here the CDR3 DNA reads TGCGCCAGCAGCCAAGATAGGCCCTACGAGCAGTACTTC.

This clonotype was seen ten or more times. The chain combines TRBV28 with TRBJ1-2, with TRBD1 matching 9 bases. Germline assignment: CDR1 MDHEN and CDR2 SYDVKM. CDR3 length: 14 amino acids. The V segment lost 7 bases and the J segment 5 bases; nucleotides outside the gene matches: 8. CDR3 nucleotides: TGTGCCAGCACCGTGGGACAGGGAAATTATGGCTACACCTTC. Translation gives CASTVGQGNYGYTF.

This clonotype has at least ten counts. The CDR3 here is CSASRLAGQNYEQYF. CDR3 DNA: TGCAGTGCTAGTAGACTAGCGGGGCAAAACTACGAGCAGTACTTC. The chain employs TRBV20-1 and TRBJ2-7, with 11 bases matching TRBD2. The V segment lost 3 bases and the J segment 3 bases; nucleotides outside the gene matches: 7. The germline gives CDR1 DFQATT, CDR2 SNEGSKA (reference sequence). The CDR3 has 15 amino acids.

This clonotype came up many times. The CDR3 is CASSSYVRGTGELFF. Written as DNA, the CDR3 is TGTGCCAGCAGCTCGTACGTCAGGGGCACCGGGGAGCTGTTTTTT. The V gene is TRBV7-3, the J gene TRBJ2-2, with D possibly being TRBD1 (6 bases). The CDR3 covers 15 residues. The germline V gene encodes CDR1 SGHTA and CDR2 FQGTGA. V lost 4 bases and J 4 bases, leaving 13 bases between the germline ends.

This clonotype was counted ten times or more. The chain employs TRBV7-2 and TRBJ1-4; the match to TRBD1 covers 9 bases. CDR3 length: 19 amino acids. With 0 bases clipped from V and 3 bases from J, the junction kept 11 bases outside the gene matches. CDR1 SGHTA and CDR2 FQGNSA come from the germline V gene. The CDR3 nucleotides are TGTGCCAGCAGCTTAGCGCTAAGAGGGACAGGGATTGCTAATGAAAAACTGTTTTTT. This codes for CASSLALRGTGIANEKLFF.

The chain recombines TRBV4-1 with TRBJ2-1; 10 bases line up with TRBD2. Trimming cost V 4 bases and J 0 bases; bases outside gene matches: 6. Germline loops: CDR1 MGHRA, CDR2 YSYEKL. The CDR3 runs to 17 residues. The chain's CDR3 is CASSPLAGGISYNEQFF. In DNA form, the CDR3 reads TGCGCCAGCAGCCCATTAGCGGGAGGAATCTCCTACAATGAGCAGTTCTTC.

This clonotype showed up many times. J is TRBJ2-7 and V is TRBV12-3 or TRBV12-4; perhaps TRBD1 as D (5 bases). Deletions cut 6 bases from V and 1 base from J, with 7 bases between. This CDR3 spans 12 amino acids. CDR3 nucleotides: TGTGCCAGCAGGACAGATTCCTACGAGCAGTACTTC. It is translated as CASRTDSYEQYF.

In this sample, this clonotype turned up many times. CDR3 loop: CASSVASGGAYRETQYF. DNA for the CDR3: TGTGCCAGCAGCGTCGCGAGCGGGGGGGCGTATCGAGAGACCCAGTACTTC. The J gene is TRBJ2-5, the V gene TRBV7-2; TRBD2 matches 10 bases. The CDR3 has 17 amino acids. Germline V CDR1 and CDR2: SGHTA, FQGNSA. Unmatched junction bases numbered 13, after V lost 5 bases and J lost 4 bases.

The chain uses TRBV13 and TRBJ2-5, with 9 positions matching TRBD1. The V segment lost 5 bases and the J segment 4 bases; nucleotides outside the gene matches: 5. CDR1 PRHDT and CDR2 FYEKMQ come from the germline V gene (reference sequence). The CDR3 extends over 14 amino acids. The CDR3 DNA reads TGTGCCAGCAGCGGGACAGGGTCCCCAGAGACCCAGTACTTC. It codes for CASSGTGSPETQYF.

This clonotype was counted many times. CDR3 nucleotides: TGTGCCAGCAGCTTAAATTACAGGGGCTCTGAAGCTTTCTTT. Amino acids: CASSLNYRGSEAFF. The gene calls are TRBV7-3 and TRBJ1-1; 7 bases match TRBD1. Germline V gene sequence: CDR1 SGHTA, CDR2 FQGTGA. With V trimmed by 1 base and J by 6 bases, 5 bases remained unmatched. The length of the CDR3 is 14 residues.

This clonotype has ten or more counts. The chain joins TRBV7-9 to TRBJ2-1, with D maybe TRBD2 (6 bases). V was shortened by 10 bases and J by 0 bases, with 16 bases between the two germline ends. The CDR3 has 15 amino acids. Germline V CDR1 and CDR2: SEHNR, FQNEAQ (reference sequence). CDR3 nucleotides: TGTGCCACCAACCCGGCCGGGAGCTCCTACAATGAGCAGTTCTTC. This translates into CATNPAGSSYNEQFF.

This sequence joins TRBV9 and TRBJ1-1; D ambiguous. V gave up 0 bases and J gave up 1 base, with 10 bases separating them. This CDR3 comprises 15 residues. Germline values: CDR1 SGDLS, CDR2 YYNGEE. The CDR3 DNA follows: TGTGCCAGCAGCGTAGGTCAAGGCGGGAACACTGAAGCTTTCTTT. Its translation is CASSVGQGGNTEAFF.

This clonotype was recorded many times. The rearrangement joins TRBV7-3 to TRBJ2-1; no firm D call. V was trimmed by 2 bases and J by 9 bases, leaving 17 bases between them. The CDR3 extends over 15 amino acids. Germline-derived CDR1 and CDR2 are SGHTA and FQGTGA. The CDR3 DNA follows: TGTGCCAGCAGCTTACGCCCAGACCCAACCGGTGAGCAGTTCTTC. Its protein product is CASSLRPDPTGEQFF.

This clonotype came up many times. The V gene is TRBV28, the J gene TRBJ2-5; 10 bases agree with TRBD2. V shed 5 bases and J 1 base; nucleotides not matched to a gene: 4. The CDR3 totals 15 residues. CDR1 and CDR2 (germline): MDHEN, SYDVKM. CDR3: CASSGTSVFQETQYF. In DNA form, the CDR3 reads TGTGCCAGCAGTGGGACTAGCGTTTTCCAAGAGACCCAGTACTTC.

This clonotype was detected a few times. The chain couples TRBV6-2 or TRBV6-3 to TRBJ1-1, with a tentative D call TRBD1 (5 bases). V was clipped by 6 bases and J by 1 base, with 15 bases between them. The CDR3 extends over 15 amino acids. The germline gives CDR1 MNHEY, CDR2 SVGEGT. The CDR3 DNA sequence: TGTGCCAGCAGCTCCAGTAGAGGGGCGAACACTGAAGCTTTCTTT. This translates into CASSSSRGANTEAFF.

The chain is built from TRBV29-1 and TRBJ2-1; 12 nucleotides line up with TRBD2. CDR1 SQVTM and CDR2 ANQGSEA come from the germline V gene. There are 16 residues in the CDR3. Trimming at V came to 0 bases and at J to 7 bases, leaving 7 bases not matched to a gene. CDR3 nucleotides: TGCAGCGTTGAAGATCCCGCTAGCGGGGGGGCTAATGAGCAGTTCTTC. Translation gives CSVEDPASGGANEQFF.